The entry that follows covers one TCR beta chain sequence. The antigen it recognizes is unknown. There are no base qualities to consult, and no much larger clone falls within one base. This sample was taken from a study of cytomegalovirus exposure and HLA in healthy donors listed by TCRdb under 2017. Regarding the study in general: An earlier analysis of some 500 of the donors reported roughly 270 Gb of sequence data and some 120 million unique TCR beta sequences from 190 million or so T cells. About 280 gigabases of sequencing data and around 80 million unique TCR sequences made up an early release that covered fewer than 650 HLA-typed donors. Of the 300 to 500 genotyped donors, 81% were placed in the genetic ancestry cluster associated with self-reported Caucasian donors. The study was designed to test whether signatures of past pathogen exposure could be identified by cataloging public T cell receptors. The study used immunosequencing to profile the T cell repertoires of approximately 630 subjects and linked those repertoires to cytomegalovirus serostatus. Along with the approximately 700-subject first cohort, a separate validation cohort of roughly 110 different subjects was used. High-throughput TCR immunosequencing, statistical association of individual TCRs with disease status, and machine learning were combined to predict cytomegalovirus infection status. To study patterns of TCR occurrence, a later analysis re-analyzed previously published TCR beta repertoires from around 660 donors and added high-resolution HLA genotyping. In the later analysis, no new phenotypic data were used to find candidate immune exposures; instead, reliance was placed on TCR beta sequences and their occurrence across donors. An earlier analysis of around 580 of the donors used high-throughput TCR beta sequencing to judge whether each TCR beta V gene segment behaved as functional or pseudogenic. Donor age, sex, ethnicity and CMV serostatus were collected together with the repertoire data. A later genetic analysis took genome-wide SNP genotypes for 398 of the 666 donors and used that subset as a discovery cohort. Every repertoire in the discovery cohort had been generated on one and the same sequencing platform. HLA typing included class I and class II loci at four-digit resolution. The number of typed donors differed by locus: about 620-640 for A, B, C, DRB1 and DQB1; roughly 510 for DQA1; approximately 600 for DPA1; and roughly 490 for DPB1. Roughly 5 DR-DQ haplotypes were handled as single units for association and clustering because linkage in the cohort was strong. Among roughly 400 genotyped donors of the cohort, an average of around 250,000 unique TCR beta nucleotide sequences was sequenced per donor, of which about 19% were non-productive.

The cohort was made up of around 720 healthy bone marrow donors. At the time of sampling, every cohort member was nominally healthy, though immune exposures that went unrecorded were likely present. CMV serostatus was positive for almost 300 and negative for about 50% of the roughly 670 cohort members, and was not recorded for this donor. A peripheral blood sample was collected from each donor, and TCR beta sequencing was performed on peripheral blood mononuclear cells. Genomic DNA was extracted from the blood cell samples with the Qiagen DNeasy Blood Extraction Kit. Libraries were built with the immunoSEQ multiplex PCR assay. For the multiplex PCR, a mixture combining 60 forward primers for TCR Vbeta segments and 13 reverse primers for TCR Jbeta segments was used. The CDR3 region of rearranged TCR beta genes was amplified from genomic DNA by a multiplex PCR assay. On the Illumina HiSeq System, the amplified TCR beta libraries were sequenced as 87-base-pair reads. As for how the authors treated the data: Across the roughly 600 repertoires, a later analysis counted about 81 million unique TCR beta chains, some 11 million of which were shared by at least two donors. Raw reads were error-corrected and collapsed into unique sequences by a nearest-neighbor algorithm in which closely related sequences were merged to remove PCR and sequencing errors. CDR3 sequences were aligned to IMGT reference sequences to assign V, D and J gene segments. For a sequence to be retained, at least a six-nucleotide match to both a V gene segment and a J gene segment was required. Rearrangements were called productive when the CDR3 lacked stop codons and stayed in frame with V and J; all others were non-productive. CDR3 was defined by IMGT convention, running from the second conserved V-encoded cysteine to the conserved J-encoded phenylalanine. Sequences without an unambiguous match to a single V gene segment were excluded from the earlier analysis of about 630 of the donors. In an earlier analysis of roughly 500 of the donors, V segments were called functional above 56.7% productive rearrangements and were called segregating when the between-donor standard deviation exceeded 5%. A statistical classification framework was built for diagnosing cytomegalovirus status from the catalog of TCR beta chain sequences. In a later analysis, TCR nucleotide sequences were compared against IMGT/GENE-DB human TR gene sequences so that V and J genes could be assigned. In a later analysis, CDR3 sequences and most-parsimonious VDJ recombination scenarios were assigned using the TCRdist pipeline. In a later analysis, each TCR beta chain was defined by its CDR3 amino acid sequence together with its V-gene family, and reads without a unique V-gene family were excluded. In a later analysis, several hundred highly shared, low-generation-probability nucleotide sequences were removed to address suspected cross-contamination and a sequencing artifact. For each public chain, a later analysis derived a clonal expansion index from normalized ranks of inferred template counts within each repertoire. Generation probabilities in a later analysis came from a VDJ recombination model fitted to out-of-frame rearrangements, and those results were checked against IGoR. Hypergeometric tests were used in a later analysis to score TCR-TCR, TCR-HLA and TCR-CMV co-occurrence, with a repertoire-size bias correction applied to the TCR pairs. To estimate false discovery rates, a later analysis permuted the HLA or CMV assignments 20 times. In a later analysis, co-occurring TCRs were grouped using DBSCAN, and TCRdist sequence similarity was added for clustering within HLA-allele-positive subsets. Repertoires with fewer than 30,000 or more than 120,000 public chains were left out of co-occurrence clustering, as were a handful of repertoires with anomalous nucleotide sharing. What TCRdb holds here is the immuneACCESS table cut down to in-frame rearrangements. Part of the clones is not present; checked against another copy, under half of the missing clones reflect an unresolved V gene, and the others are unexplained. V and J calls and clone size are copied from that table; D and trimming were computed from the DNA. The sample data list about 59,000 clones, and about 80% of these were observed just once. Approximately 1.5% of the sample comes from the top ten.

Results the study describes overall, beyond this receptor: A later analysis found that TCR association rates varied across HLA loci, with DRB1 alleles showing the most associated TCRs and HLA-C alleles the fewest. An earlier analysis of around 540 of the donors showed that most TCR beta V segments appeared in productive rearrangements either about 90% or about 30% of the time, which broadly matched IMGT annotations. Because the 87-base-pair reads could not distinguish some IMGT-functional V segments, including TRBV6-2 and TRBV6-3, those segments were excluded. In a later genetic analysis, a missense DCLRE1C variant was associated with V-gene and J-gene trimming of TCR beta chains, and the association was replicated in an independent cohort. Because HLA typing was unavailable for some donors at each locus, only the typed subset was used in association tests. In this cohort, only TCR beta chains were sequenced, and detectable features were limited by the absence of alpha or paired-chain data. Specific HLA alleles were associated with some 15,000 TCR beta sequences at a false discovery rate of 0.05 in a later analysis. According to a later genetic analysis, donors in an Asian-associated ancestry cluster had fewer N-insertions in productive TCRs than the approximately 710-donor mean. A further reported finding was that TCR beta sequences accurately predicted the HLA-A and HLA-B alleles for most subjects in the first cohort. A later analysis found that HLA-associated TCR beta chains were more clonally expanded and had lower generation probabilities than equally common non-associated chains. Most CMV-associated TCR beta chains appeared to be HLA-restricted in a later analysis, and the HLA associations seemed to be driven largely by CMV exposure. The authors suggested that the approach could potentially be generalized to other disease states and immunological phenotypes. The sequencing pipeline was judged likely to have produced a cluster of highly shared sequence variants as a technical artifact. The study gave a list of 150 to 200 TCR beta chains associated with cytomegalovirus. Strong co-occurrence of HLA alleles, especially DR and DQ, made assigning TCR associations to individual alleles difficult. A few of the identified cytomegalovirus-associated TCR beta chains were confirmed in vitro to be specific for cytomegalovirus antigens. The only immune exposure information available for the cohort was CMV serostatus. Linkage disequilibrium might explain the correlated functional status among segregating V segments, but an unknown experimental factor could not be excluded. Across donors, most TCR sequences were observed very rarely, whereas some public TCRs were present in many individuals. Approximately 16 rarely observed V segments, including chromosome 9 orphons, were excluded from the earlier analysis of almost 600 of the donors because counts were too low. In a later analysis, several top co-occurrence clusters were reported to appear linked to parvovirus B19, influenza, CMV and Epstein-Barr virus. The classifier was reported to diagnose cytomegalovirus status with high specificity and sensitivity in both the original and validation cohorts. Roughly uniform sequencing depth across donors was assumed in presence/absence analyses, although this assumption may not hold.

Per the germline V gene, SGHDN is the CDR1 and FVKESK is the CDR2. From cysteine to phenylalanine, the CDR3 is 17 amino acids long. Only the CDR3 DNA stays, 51 bases, in frame from base 1. For this chain, trimming is 2 bases at the V end and 4 bases at the J end, and the number of junction bases without a gene match is 9. The sequence was obtained from a human donor in good health. The sequenced sample consisted of PBMCs. The chain joins TRBV14 to TRBJ2-5; 11 central bases correspond to TRBD2. The bases are TGTGCCAGCAGCCAACGGACTAGCGGGTGGGGACGAGAGACCCAGTACTTC. Translation gives CASSQRTSGWGRETQYF.